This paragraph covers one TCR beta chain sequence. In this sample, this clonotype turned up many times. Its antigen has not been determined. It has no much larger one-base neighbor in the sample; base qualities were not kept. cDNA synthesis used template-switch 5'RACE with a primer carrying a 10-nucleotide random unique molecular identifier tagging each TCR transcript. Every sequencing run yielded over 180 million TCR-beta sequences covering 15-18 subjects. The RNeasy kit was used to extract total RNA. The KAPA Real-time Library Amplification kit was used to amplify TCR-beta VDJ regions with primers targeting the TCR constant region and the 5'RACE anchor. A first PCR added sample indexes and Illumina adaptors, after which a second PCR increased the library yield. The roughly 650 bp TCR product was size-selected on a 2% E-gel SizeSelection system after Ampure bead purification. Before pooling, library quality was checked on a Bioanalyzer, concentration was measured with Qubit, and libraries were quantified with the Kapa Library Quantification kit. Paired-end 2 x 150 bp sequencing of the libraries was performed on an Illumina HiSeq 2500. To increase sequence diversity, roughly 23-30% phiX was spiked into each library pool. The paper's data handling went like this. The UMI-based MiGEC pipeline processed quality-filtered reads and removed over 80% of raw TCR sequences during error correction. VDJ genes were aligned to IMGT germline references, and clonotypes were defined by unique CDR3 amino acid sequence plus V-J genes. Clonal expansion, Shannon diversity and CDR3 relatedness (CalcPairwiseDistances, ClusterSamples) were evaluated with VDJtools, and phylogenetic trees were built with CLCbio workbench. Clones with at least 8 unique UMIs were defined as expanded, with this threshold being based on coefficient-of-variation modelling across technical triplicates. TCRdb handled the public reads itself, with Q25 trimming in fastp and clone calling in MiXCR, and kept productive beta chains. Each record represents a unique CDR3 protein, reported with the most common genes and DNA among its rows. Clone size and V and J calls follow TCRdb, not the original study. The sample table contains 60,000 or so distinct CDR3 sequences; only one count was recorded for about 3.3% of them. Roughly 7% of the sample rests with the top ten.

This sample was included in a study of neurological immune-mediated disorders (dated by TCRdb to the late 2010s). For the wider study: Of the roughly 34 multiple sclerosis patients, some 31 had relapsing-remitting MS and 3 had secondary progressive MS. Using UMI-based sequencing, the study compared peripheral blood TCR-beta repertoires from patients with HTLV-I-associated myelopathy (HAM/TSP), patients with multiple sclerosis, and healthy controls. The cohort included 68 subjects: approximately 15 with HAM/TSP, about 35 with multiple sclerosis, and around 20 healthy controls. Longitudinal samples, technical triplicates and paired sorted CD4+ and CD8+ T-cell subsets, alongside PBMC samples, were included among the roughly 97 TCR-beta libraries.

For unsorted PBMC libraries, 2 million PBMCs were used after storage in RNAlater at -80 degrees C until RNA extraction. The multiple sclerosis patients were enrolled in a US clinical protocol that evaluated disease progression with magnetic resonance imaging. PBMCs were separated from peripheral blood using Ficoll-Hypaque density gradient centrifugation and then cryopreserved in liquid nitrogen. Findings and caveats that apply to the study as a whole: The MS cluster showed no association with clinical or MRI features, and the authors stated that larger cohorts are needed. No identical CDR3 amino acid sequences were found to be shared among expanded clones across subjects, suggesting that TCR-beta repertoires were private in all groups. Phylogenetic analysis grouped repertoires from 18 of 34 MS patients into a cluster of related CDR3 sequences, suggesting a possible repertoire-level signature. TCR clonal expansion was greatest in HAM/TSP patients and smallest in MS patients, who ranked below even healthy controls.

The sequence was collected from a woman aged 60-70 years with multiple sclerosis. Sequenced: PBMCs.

DNA sequence: TGCGCCAGCAGCCCACCGGGCAGCCTGAACACTGAAGCTTTCTTT. This sequence encodes CASSPPGSLNTEAFF. The V and J segments used are TRBV4-1 and TRBJ1-1; the D gene assignment is ambiguous. The V and J ends are trimmed by 4 bases and 0 bases, leaving 12 bases between them. Counted from cysteine to phenylalanine, this CDR3 has 15 amino acids. Just the 45-base CDR3 DNA is kept, in frame starting at base 1. The germline V gene gives CDR1 as MGHRA and CDR2 as YSYEKL.